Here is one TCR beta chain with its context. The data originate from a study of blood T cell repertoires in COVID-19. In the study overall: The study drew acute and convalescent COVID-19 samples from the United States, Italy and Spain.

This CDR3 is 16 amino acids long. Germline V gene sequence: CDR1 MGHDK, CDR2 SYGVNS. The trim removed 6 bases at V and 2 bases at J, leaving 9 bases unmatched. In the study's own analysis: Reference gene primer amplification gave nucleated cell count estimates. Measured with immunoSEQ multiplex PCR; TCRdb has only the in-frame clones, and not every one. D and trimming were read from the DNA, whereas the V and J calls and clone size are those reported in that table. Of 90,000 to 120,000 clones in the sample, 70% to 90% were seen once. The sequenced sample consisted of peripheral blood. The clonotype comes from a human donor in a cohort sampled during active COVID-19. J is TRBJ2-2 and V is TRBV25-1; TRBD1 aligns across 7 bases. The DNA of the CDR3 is TGTGCCAGCAGGAGCTCCGGGACAGCAAACACCGGGGAGCTGTTTTTT. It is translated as CASRSSGTANTGELFF.